These 2 T cell receptor beta chains came from one sample sequenced in a study of cytomegalovirus exposure and HLA in healthy donors. Researchers ran the PCR with 60 Vbeta and 13 Jbeta primers. Method: immunoSEQ multiplex PCR; TCRdb's copy keeps in-frame clones and lacks some. The table lists 250,000 or so clones, around 81% of them singletons, with less than 9% in the top ten. Sequenced sample: PBMCs. The source of these receptors is a woman aged 55-70 years in good health and CMV-seropositive.

The chain employs TRBV11-2 and TRBJ2-1; D might be TRBD2 (6 bases). The V gene's germline CDR1 is SGHAT and CDR2 FQNNGV. V was shortened by 4 bases and J by 8 bases, with 15 bases between the two germline ends. This CDR3 comprises 14 residues. CDR3 nucleotide sequence: TGTGCCAGCAGCTGGCGGCGGGAAGCCGATGAGCAGTTCTTC. Its translation is CASSWRREADEQFF.

This clone appeared once. The chain recombines TRBV6-1 with TRBJ1-2, with a possible D match to TRBD1 (5 bases). Germline V gives CDR1 MNHNS, CDR2 SASEGT. Trimming stripped 4 bases from V and 7 bases from J, with 19 bases between. The CDR3 is made up of 15 amino acids. This CDR3 reads CASSGGATGFFGYTF. For the CDR3, the DNA is TGTGCCAGCAGTGGTGGGGCTACCGGGTTCTTTGGCTACACCTTC.